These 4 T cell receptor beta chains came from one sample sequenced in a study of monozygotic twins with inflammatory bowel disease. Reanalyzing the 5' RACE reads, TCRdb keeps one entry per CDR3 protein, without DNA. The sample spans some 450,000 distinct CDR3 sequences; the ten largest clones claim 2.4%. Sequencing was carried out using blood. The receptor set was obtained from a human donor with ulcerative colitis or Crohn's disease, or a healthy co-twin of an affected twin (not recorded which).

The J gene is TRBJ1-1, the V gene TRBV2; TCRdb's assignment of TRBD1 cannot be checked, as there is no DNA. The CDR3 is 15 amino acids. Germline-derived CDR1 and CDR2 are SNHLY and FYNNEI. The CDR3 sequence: CASIPTGGINTEAFF.

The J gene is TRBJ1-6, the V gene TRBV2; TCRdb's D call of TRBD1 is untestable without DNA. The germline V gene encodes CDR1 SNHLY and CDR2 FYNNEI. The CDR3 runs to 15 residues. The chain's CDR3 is CASSSEGTENSPLHF.

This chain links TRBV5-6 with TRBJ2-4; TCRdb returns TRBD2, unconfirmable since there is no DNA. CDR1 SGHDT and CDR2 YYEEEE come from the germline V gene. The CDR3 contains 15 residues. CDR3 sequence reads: CASSWTGTRGNMQYF. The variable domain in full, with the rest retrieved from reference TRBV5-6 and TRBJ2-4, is DAGVTQSPTHLIKTRGQQVTLRCSPKSGHDTVSWYQQALGQGPQFIFQYYEEEERQRGNFPDRFSGHQFPNYSSELNVNALLLGDSALYLCASSWTGTRGNMQYFGAGTRLSVL.

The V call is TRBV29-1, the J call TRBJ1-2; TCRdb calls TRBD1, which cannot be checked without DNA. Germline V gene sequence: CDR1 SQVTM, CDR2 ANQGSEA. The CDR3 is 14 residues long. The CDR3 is CSVVDRGRNYGYTF.